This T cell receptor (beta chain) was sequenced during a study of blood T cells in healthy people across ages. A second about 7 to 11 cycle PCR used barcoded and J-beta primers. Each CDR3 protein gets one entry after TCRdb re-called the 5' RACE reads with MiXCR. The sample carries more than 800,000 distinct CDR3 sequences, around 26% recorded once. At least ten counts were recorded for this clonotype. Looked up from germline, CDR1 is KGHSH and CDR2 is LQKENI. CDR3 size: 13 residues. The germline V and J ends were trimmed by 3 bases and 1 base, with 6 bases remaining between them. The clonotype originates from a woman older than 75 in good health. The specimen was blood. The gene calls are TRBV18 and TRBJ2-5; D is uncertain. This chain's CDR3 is CASSPIRQETQYF. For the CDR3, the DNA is TGTGCCAGCTCACCTATCCGCCAAGAGACCCAGTACTTC.